This passage covers 15 T cell receptor beta chains from one sample sequenced in a study of cytomegalovirus exposure and HLA in healthy donors. The PCR used 60 Vbeta and 13 Jbeta primers. Assay: immunoSEQ multiplex PCR; the TCRdb copy retains only in-frame clones and omits some. The data contain around 110,000 clones, over 75% of them singletons. Sequenced: PBMCs. These TCRs come from a man in his 60s in good health and CMV-seronegative.

This chain links TRBV5-4 with TRBJ2-2; TRBD2 matches at 8 bases. Germline CDR1 reads SGHNT; CDR2 reads YYREEE (reference sequence). V shed 5 bases and J 0 bases; nucleotides not matched to a gene: 6. The CDR3 runs to 16 residues. The CDR3 sequence is CASSFPGGANTGELFF. In DNA form, the CDR3 reads TGTGCCAGCAGTTTCCCGGGGGGGGCGAACACCGGGGAGCTGTTTTTT.

The CDR3: CASSVGTGRSETNEKLFF. The CDR3 DNA reads TGTGCCAGCAGCGTGGGGACAGGGAGGTCGGAAACTAATGAAAAACTGTTTTTT. This chain uses TRBV6-4 with TRBJ1-4, with 9 bases identical to TRBD1. Germline V lookup: CDR1 MRHNA, CDR2 SNTAGT. After removal of 6 bases from V and 1 base from J, the junction contained 12 bases not matched to a gene. The CDR3 is 18 amino acids.

This clone is a singleton in its sample. The chain carries TRBV4-1 and TRBJ2-1; 12 nucleotides match TRBD1. From germline, CDR1 is MGHRA and CDR2 YSYEKL. The CDR3 is 16 residues long. V lost 3 bases and J lost 7; bases outside the gene matches: 7. The CDR3 is CASSQAGTGGLNEQFF. As DNA, the CDR3 is TGCGCCAGCAGCCAGGCCGGGACAGGGGGCTTGAATGAGCAGTTCTTC.

V usage is TRBV11-1 and J usage is TRBJ2-7; 9 bases fit TRBD1. The junction had 15 bases not matched to a gene; V was cut back by 6 bases and J by 6 bases. The CDR3 is 16 residues long. Germline V lookup: CDR1 SGHAT, CDR2 FQDESV (reference sequence). Here the CDR3 reads CASSHKGQGGGSEQYF. The CDR3 region has the DNA TGTGCCAGCAGTCATAAGGGACAGGGAGGAGGAAGCGAGCAGTACTTC. The full variable domain, its missing parts supplied by reference TRBV11-1 and TRBJ2-7, is EAEVAQSPRYKITEKSQAVAFWCDPISGHATLYWYRQILGQGPELLVQFQDESVVDDSQLPKDRFSAERLKGVDSTLKIQPAELGDSAMYLCASSHKGQGGGSEQYFGPGTRLTVT.

In its sample, this clone was seen once. The chain joins TRBV9 to TRBJ2-5; 9 bases are a match to TRBD1. From germline, CDR1 is SGDLS and CDR2 YYNGEE. After removal of 4 bases from V and 2 bases from J, the junction contained 6 bases not matched to a gene. The CDR3 is 15 residues long. The CDR3 coding sequence is TGTGCCAGCAGCCTCGGACAGGGGTTACAAGAGACCCAGTACTTC. It specifies CASSLGQGLQETQYF.

This CDR3 is CASSLRGRSAEAFF. DNA of the CDR3: TGTGCCAGCAGCTTAAGGGGGAGAAGTGCTGAAGCTTTCTTT. The chain carries TRBV7-2 and TRBJ1-1; D may be TRBD1 (6 bases). With 2 bases removed from V and 6 bases from J, the gap between germline ends came to 13 bases. The CDR3 totals 14 residues. The germline V gene encodes CDR1 SGHTA and CDR2 FQGNSA. Combining the CDR3 with reference TRBV7-2 and TRBJ1-1 gives the whole variable domain GAGVSQSPSNKVTEKGKDVELRCDPISGHTALYWYRQSLGQGLEFLIYFQGNSAPDKSGLPSDRFSAERTGGSVSTLTIQRTQQEDSAVYLCASSLRGRSAEAFFGQGTRLTVV.

In its sample, this clone was seen a few times. The J gene is TRBJ2-6, the V gene TRBV18; TRBD1 matches at 11 bases. V was clipped by 2 bases and J by 0 bases; unmatched bases: 9. Germline lookup yields CDR1 KGHSH and CDR2 LQKENI. The CDR3 spans 20 residues. The CDR3 loop is CASSPVLSGTGGSGANVLTF. For the CDR3, the DNA is TGTGCCAGCTCACCAGTGTTATCCGGGACAGGGGGCTCTGGGGCCAACGTCCTGACTTTC. The full variable domain, with the rest looked up from reference TRBV18 and TRBJ2-6, is NAGVMQNPRHLVRRRGQEARLRCSPMKGHSHVYWYRQLPEEGLKFMVYLQKENIIDESGMPKERFSAEFPKEGPSILRIQQVVRGDSAAYFCASSPVLSGTGGSGANVLTFGAGSRLTVL.

The chain couples TRBV2 to TRBJ1-1, with D possibly being TRBD1 (5 bases). This CDR3 contains 11 residues. The V end was cut by 4 bases, the J end by 8 bases, with 8 bases between. CDR1 SNHLY and CDR2 FYNNEI come from the germline V gene. The CDR3 sequence is CASSGRQEAFF. CDR3 in DNA: TGTGCCAGCAGTGGCCGACAGGAAGCTTTCTTT. Full variable domain (missing parts from reference TRBV2 and TRBJ1-1): EPEVTQTPSHQVTQMGQEVILRCVPISNHLYFYWYRQILGQKVEFLVSFYNNEISEKSEIFDDQFSVERPDGSNFTLKIRSTKLEDSAMYFCASSGRQEAFFGQGTRLTVV.

The V call is TRBV4-3, the J call TRBJ2-3; the match to TRBD2 covers 11 bases. This CDR3 has 16 residues. Trimming removed 5 bases from V and 6 bases from J; junction bases left unmatched: 10. Germline V CDR1 and CDR2: LGHNA, YSLEER. The CDR3 is CASSTLSGGAGDTQYF. DNA of the CDR3: TGCGCCAGCAGCACCCTTAGCGGGGGGGCGGGGGATACGCAGTATTTT.

The chain uses TRBV6-5 and TRBJ1-6; D is uncertain. The CDR3 runs 13 residues. The germline V gene has CDR1 MNHEY and CDR2 SVGAGI. Between the trimmed V and J ends, which lost 8 bases and 10 bases, there was a span of 15 bases. The CDR3 sequence is CASRPFGVSPLHF. The CDR3 nucleotides read TGTGCCAGCCGACCTTTCGGGGTCTCACCCCTCCACTTT.

V gene TRBV9 combines with J gene TRBJ2-1; 10 nucleotides align to TRBD1. CDR1 and CDR2 from the germline V gene are SGDLS and YYNGEE. The length of the CDR3 is 14 residues. V was clipped by 4 bases and J by 4 bases; unmatched bases: 2. Here the CDR3 reads CASSPGQGYNEQFF. The CDR3, as DNA: TGTGCCAGCAGCCCGGGACAGGGGTACAATGAGCAGTTCTTC.

The chain joins TRBV9 to TRBJ1-6, with 7 bases identical to TRBD1. This CDR3 contains 16 residues. V trimming: 3 bases; J trimming: 3 bases; junction bases outside the gene matches: 6. CDR1 and CDR2 (germline): SGDLS, YYNGEE. The CDR3 region is CASSGERGLYNSPLHF. The CDR3 DNA reads as TGTGCCAGCAGCGGGGAGAGGGGGCTCTATAATTCACCCCTCCACTTT. Variable domain in full (rest from reference TRBV9 and TRBJ1-6): DSGVTQTPKHLITATGQRVTLRCSPRSGDLSVYWYQQSLDQGLQFLIQYYNGEERAKGNILERFSAQQFPDLHSELNLSSLELGDSALYFCASSGERGLYNSPLHFGNGTRLTVT.

The chain employs TRBV19 and TRBJ1-5; 7 bases match TRBD1. This CDR3 comprises 16 residues. V shed 4 bases and J 2 bases; nucleotides not matched to a gene: 8. Germline CDR1 LNHDA, CDR2 SQIVND (reference sequence). CDR3 amino acids: CASSTLEGARNQPQHF. CDR3 coding DNA: TGTGCCAGTAGTACCCTGGAGGGGGCTCGCAATCAGCCCCAGCATTTT.

This sequence joins TRBV6-1 and TRBJ2-7, with 7 positions matching TRBD2. Germline V gene data show CDR1 as MNHNS and CDR2 as SASEGT. The CDR3 is made up of 17 amino acids. The trim removed 3 bases at V and 0 bases at J, leaving 11 bases unmatched. In DNA, the CDR3 is TGTGCCAGCAGTGAGTACCCTAGCGGTTCGAGCTCCTACGAGCAGTACGTC. Translated, it gives CASSEYPSGSSSYEQYV.

The V call is TRBV6-1, the J call TRBJ1-6; no reliable D call. This CDR3 region has 14 residues. The germline CDR1 and CDR2 sequences are MNHNS and SASEGT. The V end lost 2 bases, the J end lost 8 bases, and 10 bases lay between the germline ends. The CDR3 loop reads CASSEIREYSPLHF. The CDR3 DNA follows: TGTGCCAGCAGTGAAATTAGGGAGTATTCACCCCTCCACTTT.